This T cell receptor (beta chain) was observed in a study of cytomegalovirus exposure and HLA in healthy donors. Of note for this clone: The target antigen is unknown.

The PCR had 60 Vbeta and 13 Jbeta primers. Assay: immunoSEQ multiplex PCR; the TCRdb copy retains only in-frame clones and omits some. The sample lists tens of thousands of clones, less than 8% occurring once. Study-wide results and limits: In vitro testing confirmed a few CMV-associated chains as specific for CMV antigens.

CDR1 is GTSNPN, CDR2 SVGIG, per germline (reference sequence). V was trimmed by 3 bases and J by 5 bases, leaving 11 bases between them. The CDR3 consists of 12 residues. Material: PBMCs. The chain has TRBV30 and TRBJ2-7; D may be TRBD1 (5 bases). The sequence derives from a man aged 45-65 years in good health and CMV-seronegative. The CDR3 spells CAWSNGHHEQYF. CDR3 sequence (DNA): TGTGCCTGGAGCAATGGACATCACGAGCAGTACTTC.